Listed here are 22 T cell receptor beta chains from one sample, sequenced in a study of blood T cell repertoires in COVID-19. This table comes from immunoSEQ multiplex PCR, and its TCRdb copy is limited to in-frame clones, with some not included. This sample yields some 230,000 clones, of which around 80% are seen a single time; 5.1% belongs to the top ten. The sequenced sample was peripheral blood. The receptors were sampled from a woman in her fifties or sixties who had recovered from COVID-19.

The J gene is TRBJ1-3, the V gene TRBV4-3, with 11 bases aligning to TRBD1. After removal of 4 bases from V and 3 bases from J, the junction contained 5 bases not matched to a gene. The CDR3 is 16 amino acids. Germline assignment: CDR1 LGHNA and CDR2 YSLEER. CDR3 in DNA: TGCGCCAGCAGCCGCGGGACAGGGGGAATTGGAAACACCATATATTTT. It yields the protein CASSRGTGGIGNTIYF.

The chain carries TRBV2 and TRBJ2-5; 11 bases agree with TRBD2. Looked up from germline, CDR1 is SNHLY and CDR2 is FYNNEI. CDR3 length: 13 amino acids. V was clipped by 4 bases and J by 5 bases; unmatched bases: 0. The CDR3 protein is CASSGTSGETQYF. CDR3 sequence (DNA): TGTGCCAGCAGTGGGACTAGCGGGGAGACCCAGTACTTC.

This clone was counted once. The chain couples TRBV18 to TRBJ1-1, with 7 bases that match TRBD1. Trimming at V came to 3 bases and at J to 1 base, leaving 5 bases not matched to a gene. The CDR3 spans 15 residues. The V gene's germline CDR1 is KGHSH and CDR2 LQKENI. The CDR3 loop reads CASSPEGATNTEAFF. For the CDR3, the DNA is TGTGCCAGCTCACCTGAGGGGGCGACGAACACTGAAGCTTTCTTT. Variable domain in full (rest from reference TRBV18 and TRBJ1-1): NAGVMQNPRHLVRRRGQEARLRCSPMKGHSHVYWYRQLPEEGLKFMVYLQKENIIDESGMPKERFSAEFPKEGPSILRIQQVVRGDSAAYFCASSPEGATNTEAFFGQGTRLTVV.

Here the CDR3 DNA reads TGTGCCATCAGCGCGGGACTAGCGGGGGTTCAAGAGACCCAGTACTTC. This translates into CAISAGLAGVQETQYF. The chain has TRBV10-3 and TRBJ2-5; 14 bases line up with TRBD2. CDR1 is ENHRY and CDR2 is SYGVKD in the germline V gene. The CDR3 has 16 amino acids. V lost 6 bases to trimming and J lost 2 bases; unmatched junction nucleotides: 5.

The chain uses TRBV6-5 and TRBJ2-7; possible D gene TRBD1, 6 bases. Germline CDR1 is MNHEY and CDR2 is SVGAGI. The CDR3 runs to 15 residues. Trimming took 6 bases from V and 2 from J, leaving 17 bases between them. The CDR3 sequence is CASRRGPGAAYEQYF. CDR3 in DNA: TGTGCCAGCAGGCGAGGGCCAGGGGCGGCCTACGAGCAGTACTTC.

J is TRBJ1-1 and V is TRBV6-5, with 8 bases matching TRBD1. The CDR3 consists of 15 residues. Germline lookup yields CDR1 MNHEY and CDR2 SVGAGI. The junction had 14 bases not matched to a gene; V was cut back by 8 bases and J by 6 bases. The chain's CDR3 is CASLGRGLSIAEAFF. CDR3 nucleotides: TGTGCCAGCTTGGGCAGGGGGCTTTCTATTGCTGAAGCTTTCTTT.

The chain employs TRBV7-2 and TRBJ2-3; maybe TRBD2 (6 bases). The CDR3 covers 15 residues. Germline V gives CDR1 SGHTA, CDR2 FQGNSA. V gave up 3 bases and J gave up 3 bases, with 13 bases separating them. The DNA for the CDR3 is TGTGCCAGCAGCTTTCGGGGGTTTGTTACAGATACGCAGTATTTT. Translation: CASSFRGFVTDTQYF.

This chain uses TRBV10-3 with TRBJ2-7; D possibly corresponds to TRBD2 (5 bases). The V and J ends lost 3 bases and 3 bases respectively, with 9 bases between them. This CDR3 has 13 residues. CDR1 is ENHRY and CDR2 is SYGVKD in the germline V gene. CDR3 in amino acids: CAISDPRDYEQYF. As DNA, the CDR3 is TGTGCCATCAGTGATCCCCGGGACTACGAGCAGTACTTC.

V and J are TRBV5-6 and TRBJ2-7; TRBD2 matches at 11 bases. J was trimmed by 5 bases and V by 4 bases; bases with no gene match: 8. The CDR3 is 15 residues long. Germline V gives CDR1 SGHDT, CDR2 YYEEEE. Here the CDR3 reads CASSTTTSGVDEQYF. The CDR3 DNA follows: TGTGCCAGCAGCACAACGACTAGCGGGGTAGACGAGCAGTACTTC.

The chain couples TRBV5-1 to TRBJ2-5; D is perhaps TRBD1 (6 bases). Germline values: CDR1 SGHRS, CDR2 YFSETQ. The CDR3 runs 15 residues. V dropped 4 bases and J dropped 3 bases, with 16 bases sitting between them. The CDR3 nucleotides are TGCGCCAGCAGCACATCCGGGACAAAAGAAGAGACCCAGTACTTC. This gives the protein CASSTSGTKEETQYF.

The genes are TRBV6-6 and TRBJ2-5; 8 bases match TRBD1. After removal of 5 bases from V and 5 bases from J, the junction contained 4 bases not matched to a gene. CDR1 MNHNY and CDR2 SVGAGI come from the germline V gene (reference sequence). The CDR3 runs 13 residues. The CDR3 loop reads CASSINRGETQYF. As DNA, the CDR3 is TGTGCCAGCAGTATAAACAGGGGGGAGACCCAGTACTTC.

The rearrangement joins TRBV27 to TRBJ2-3; 8 bases line up with TRBD2. The length of the CDR3 is 16 residues. Germline V lookup: CDR1 MNHEY, CDR2 SMNVEV (reference sequence). V was clipped by 5 bases and J by 3 bases; unmatched bases: 10. Written as DNA, the CDR3 is TGTGCCAGCAGTCCGGCCGGGACTAGGGTGACAGATACGCAGTATTTT. This gives the protein CASSPAGTRVTDTQYF.

The chain has TRBV5-4 and TRBJ1-2, with TRBD1 matching 7 bases. Germline lookup yields CDR1 SGHNT and CDR2 YYREEE (reference sequence). The V and J ends lost 4 bases and 8 bases, in that order; junction bases with no gene match: 8. The CDR3 loop spans 13 amino acids. CDR3 nucleotides: TGTGCCAGCAGCGTAGACAGGGAACGCGGCTACACCTTC. Translation gives CASSVDRERGYTF.

The chain recombines TRBV7-8 with TRBJ1-1; D gene unclear. Trimming cost V 0 bases and J 1 base, with 6 bases left between them. From germline, CDR1 is SGHVS and CDR2 FQNEAQ. CDR3 length: 14 amino acids. The CDR3 region has the DNA TGTGCCAGCAGCTTAGCGTTGGCGAACACTGAAGCTTTCTTT. It encodes CASSLALANTEAFF.

The CDR3 nucleotides are TGTGCCAGCAGTCGGGGGGATCAGCCCCAGCATTTT. Its protein is CASSRGDQPQHF. This chain connects TRBV6-5 to TRBJ1-5; TRBD1 might be the D (5 bases). V shed 5 bases and J shed 5 bases, with 7 bases lying between them. Germline V gives CDR1 MNHEY, CDR2 SVGAGI. This CDR3 spans 12 amino acids.

CDR3 coding DNA: TGTGCCAGTAGTATCGACAGGCCTTACTCTGGAAACACCATATATTTT. It codes for CASSIDRPYSGNTIYF. The rearrangement joins TRBV19 to TRBJ1-3; D is perhaps TRBD1 (6 bases). CDR1 is LNHDA, CDR2 SQIVND, per germline (reference sequence). Trimming stripped 3 bases from V and 0 bases from J, with 12 bases between. This CDR3 is built from 16 residues.

The chain combines TRBV7-2 with TRBJ1-4; D might be TRBD1 (6 bases). The CDR3 is 15 residues long. Germline V lookup: CDR1 SGHTA, CDR2 FQGNSA. Trimming took 5 bases from V and 0 from J, leaving 10 bases between them. The CDR3 nucleotides read TGTGCCAGCAGCGAACAGGGAACAACTAATGAAAAACTGTTTTTT. Translating it yields CASSEQGTTNEKLFF.

This chain joins TRBV2 and TRBJ1-1, with 7 bases identical to TRBD1. CDR1 and CDR2 (germline): SNHLY, FYNNEI. V gave up 6 bases and J gave up 11 bases; unmatched junction bases: 12. The CDR3 length is 13 residues. In DNA form, the CDR3 reads TGTGCCAGCAGCCCCGGGCGACAGGGCTGGGCTTTCTTT. This encodes CASSPGRQGWAFF.

This sequence joins TRBV18 and TRBJ1-2; D possibly corresponds to TRBD1 (5 bases). The CDR3 has 14 amino acids. Looked up from germline, CDR1 is KGHSH and CDR2 is LQKENI. Trimming pared 3 bases from V and 8 bases from J, leaving 16 bases between. CDR3 amino acids: CASSPGGTNLGYTF. CDR3 sequence (DNA): TGTGCCAGCTCACCGGGCGGGACGAATTTGGGCTACACCTTC.

This sequence joins TRBV5-6 and TRBJ2-2, with 12 positions matching TRBD1. The CDR3 is made up of 17 amino acids. The germline V gene encodes CDR1 SGHDT and CDR2 YYEEEE. Losses at the gene ends were 4 bases for V and 3 bases for J; bases not matched to a gene: 7. Here the CDR3 DNA reads TGTGCCAGCAGCGGGGGACAGGGGGCGAGAGACACCGGGGAGCTGTTTTTT. Protein product: CASSGGQGARDTGELFF.

The chain is built from TRBV21-1 and TRBJ1-3. TRBV21-1 represents a pseudogene. The CDR3 totals 15 residues. CDR3 loop: CASMCLPSSGNTIYF. In nucleotides, the CDR3 is TGTGCCAGCATGTGTCTCCCTAGCTCTGGAAACACCATATATTTT.

This sequence joins TRBV11-2 and TRBJ1-2, with 7 bases matching TRBD1. Germline lookup yields CDR1 SGHAT and CDR2 FQNNGV. The V segment lost 6 bases and the J segment 8 bases; nucleotides outside the gene matches: 3. This CDR3 comprises 11 residues. In DNA form, the CDR3 reads TGTGCCAGCAGGCGACAGGGCGGCTACACCTTC. Its protein is CASRRQGGYTF.